The 13 T cell receptor beta chains below come from one sample, sequenced in a study of OX40 agonist ivuxolimab in advanced cancers. Sequenced by immunoSEQ multiplex PCR; TCRdb stores in-frame clones only, minus some. The table includes under 85,000 clones, around 94% detected once. The starting material was CD4+ or CD8+ T cells sorted from blood, obtained in a trial of the OX40 agonist ivuxolimab. The receptors come from an adult with an advanced solid tumor such as melanoma, head and neck, liver or kidney cancer.

This chain links TRBV7-9 with TRBJ1-4; 8 bases are a match to TRBD1. Germline CDR1 reads SEHNR; CDR2 reads FQNEAQ (reference sequence). This CDR3 has 15 amino acids. V was clipped by 6 bases and J by 4 bases; unmatched bases: 7. The CDR3 DNA reads TGTGCCAGCAGTACCGGACAGGGTATTAATGAAAAACTGTTTTTT. Encoded protein: CASSTGQGINEKLFF.

This chain joins TRBV7-2 and TRBJ1-5, with no clear D. This CDR3 contains 14 residues. The germline V gene encodes CDR1 SGHTA and CDR2 FQGNSA. The ends were cut back, 5 bases at V and 0 bases at J, with 8 bases in the middle. As DNA, the CDR3 is TGTGCCAGCAGCCCCGGCAATAGCAATCAGCCCCAGCATTTT. Encoded protein: CASSPGNSNQPQHF.

The gene calls are TRBV6-1 and TRBJ2-3, with 14 bases fitting TRBD2. The CDR3 contains 17 residues. J lost 1 base, V lost 4 bases, and 4 bases had no gene match. CDR1 is MNHNS, CDR2 SASEGT, per germline. The CDR3: CASSGLAGGPGTDTQYF. The CDR3 bases are TGTGCCAGCAGTGGACTAGCGGGAGGGCCGGGCACAGATACGCAGTATTTT.

The chain combines TRBV10-3 with TRBJ1-3; no reliable D call. V was shortened by 8 bases and J by 1 base, with 6 bases between the two germline ends. Germline V gene data show CDR1 as ENHRY and CDR2 as SYGVKD. This CDR3 region has 12 residues. The chain's CDR3 is CAIRRSGNTIYF. DNA for the CDR3: TGTGCCATCCGCCGATCTGGAAACACCATATATTTT.

V and J are TRBV7-8 and TRBJ1-3; D possibly corresponds to TRBD1 (5 bases). Trimming pared 2 bases from V and 4 bases from J, leaving 6 bases between. The germline gives CDR1 SGHVS, CDR2 FQNEAQ. The CDR3 extends over 13 amino acids. The CDR3, as DNA: TGTGCCAGCAGCTTAAGGGGAGGAAACACCATATATTTT. This encodes CASSLRGGNTIYF.

The CDR3 is CASRLHGGREETQYF. Written as DNA, the CDR3 is TGTGCCAGCAGACTACACGGCGGCCGAGAAGAGACCCAGTACTTC. V gene TRBV6-6 combines with J gene TRBJ2-5; D gene uncertain. Germline CDR1 and CDR2: MNHNY and SVGAGI (reference sequence). V was pared by 6 bases and J by 3 bases, with 17 bases between. CDR3 length equals 15 residues.

V is TRBV6-4 and J is TRBJ2-1, with 14 bases that match TRBD2. The germline gives CDR1 MRHNA, CDR2 SNTAGT. The CDR3 contains 15 residues. The ends lost 5 bases at V and 7 bases at J; junction bases unmatched: 4. Here the CDR3 reads CASSPGTSGSNEQFF. The CDR3 DNA follows: TGTGCCAGCAGTCCCGGGACTAGCGGGAGTAATGAGCAGTTCTTC.

The chain uses TRBV4-3 and TRBJ2-7, with 7 positions matching TRBD1. This CDR3 comprises 16 residues. The ends lost 4 bases at V and 0 bases at J; junction bases unmatched: 9. Germline CDR1 reads LGHNA; CDR2 reads YSLEER. The CDR3 nucleotides read TGCGCCAGCAGCCTCATAGGGGGCACTTCCTCCTACGAGCAGTACTTC. Amino acids: CASSLIGGTSSYEQYF.

The rearrangement uses TRBV29-1 and TRBJ2-3; the D is unclear. Germline CDR1 and CDR2: SQVTM and ANQGSEA. The CDR3 covers 12 residues. The V and J ends lost 1 base and 4 bases respectively, with 6 bases between them. The CDR3 nucleotides are TGCAGCGTTGAAGGAAACCCAGATACGCAGTATTTT. Translation gives CSVEGNPDTQYF.

V gene TRBV7-2 combines with J gene TRBJ1-1, with TRBD1 matching 7 bases. In germline, CDR1 is SGHTA, CDR2 FQGNSA. The CDR3 is 15 amino acids. V shed 5 bases, J shed 1 base, and the junction held 7 bases outside the gene matches. CDR3 nucleotide sequence: TGTGCCAGCAGCGCGACAGGGTATGGGAACACTGAAGCTTTCTTT. Residues: CASSATGYGNTEAFF.

The CDR3 nucleotides are TGTGCCAGTACCCGGACAGGGTCGAACGAGCAGTACTTC. Translated, it gives CASTRTGSNEQYF. The genes are TRBV19 and TRBJ2-5, with 8 bases matching TRBD1. The J call is uncertain, as TRBJ2-7 better fits the DNA end. The CDR3 spans 13 residues. Looked up from germline, CDR1 is LNHDA and CDR2 is SQIVND (reference sequence).

This clone was picked up a small number of times. The chain links TRBV2 to TRBJ2-7; no clear D gene. The CDR3 runs 13 residues. Trimming stripped 6 bases from V and 2 bases from J, with 11 bases between. CDR1 is SNHLY and CDR2 is FYNNEI in the germline V gene. CDR3 residues: CASRARMAYEQYF. The CDR3 DNA follows: TGTGCCAGCAGGGCTAGAATGGCCTACGAGCAGTACTTC.

The chain is built from TRBV9 and TRBJ1-1, with D possibly TRBD1 on 5 matching bases. Trimming took 1 base from V and 6 from J, leaving 16 bases between them. This CDR3 has 15 amino acids. The germline V gene has CDR1 SGDLS and CDR2 YYNGEE. The CDR3: CASSVSGQGDPEAFF. The CDR3 DNA reads as TGTGCCAGCAGCGTATCGGGGCAGGGCGACCCTGAAGCTTTCTTT.